Listed below are T cell receptor beta chains from one sample, sequenced in a study of blood T cell repertoires in COVID-19. Sequencing was performed with immunoSEQ multiplex PCR; in TCRdb, only in-frame clones are kept and a portion is missing. The sample lists approximately 180,000 clones; 80% to 90% were seen once. Specimen: peripheral blood. The receptors were gathered from a man in his 60s with acute or convalescent COVID-19. CDR3s include the opening cysteine and the closing phenylalanine or tryptophan. Each record gives: V gene, J gene, D gene, clone size, CDR3 protein, CDR3 DNA. The D gene is left open where the match is weak. Clone size, where shown, is once, few, many, or a class for clones that have expanded.

>TRBV19|TRBJ2-1|TRBD1|.
CASSLGSGQRFHNEQFF
TGTGCCAGTAGTCTGGGTTCGGGACAGCGCTTCCACAATGAGCAGTTCTTC
>TRBV5-1|TRBJ1-4|.|.
CASSLPTGVNEKLFF
TGCGCCAGCAGCTTGCCGACGGGGGTAAACGAAAAACTGTTTTTT
>TRBV18|TRBJ2-7|.|.
CASSSGLADSYEQYF
TGTGCCAGCTCATCGGGACTCGCGGACTCCTACGAGCAGTACTTC
>TRBV7-7|TRBJ1-5|.|once
CASSLGQTNNYSNQPQHF
TGTGCTAGCAGCTTAGGGCAGACGAATAACTATAGCAATCAGCCCCAGCATTTT
>TRBV28|TRBJ2-7|TRBD2|.
CASSLTSGSYEQYF
TGTGCCAGCAGTTTAACTAGCGGGAGCTACGAGCAGTACTTC
>TRBV5-4|TRBJ2-3|.|.
CASSLGGRTDTQYF
TGTGCCAGCAGCTTGGGGGGGCGCACAGATACGCAGTATTTT
>TRBV18|TRBJ1-2|.|.
CASSPSLGGSAVYGYTF
TGTGCCAGCTCACCAAGCCTGGGGGGGTCAGCGGTCTATGGCTACACCTTC
>TRBV3-1/TRBV3-2|TRBJ2-3|TRBD2|.
CASSHLRLAVLDTQYF
TGTGCCAGCAGCCACCTTCGACTAGCCGTGCTGGATACGCAGTATTTT
>TRBV4-3|TRBJ2-1|TRBD1|.
CASSQEPPGQGRDNEQFF
TGCGCCAGCAGCCAAGAACCACCCGGACAGGGAAGGGACAATGAGCAGTTCTTC
>TRBV7-2|TRBJ2-7|TRBD2|once
CASSLAAGTSGAYEQYF
TGTGCCAGCAGCTTAGCTGCGGGGACTAGCGGTGCCTACGAGCAGTACTTC
>TRBV14|TRBJ1-2|TRBD1|.
CASSLQTGTVSAYTF
TGTGCCAGCAGCCTTCAAACCGGGACAGTTTCCGCCTACACCTTC
>TRBV18|TRBJ2-5|.|.
CASSASETQYF
TGTGCCAGCTCAGCGTCAGAGACCCAGTACTTC
>TRBV28|TRBJ2-5|.|.
CASSHPGDQETQYF
TGTGCCAGCAGTCATCCGGGAGATCAAGAGACCCAGTACTTC
>TRBV6-2/TRBV6-3|TRBJ1-1|TRBD1|.
CASSPGQGWRTAFF
TGTGCCAGCAGCCCTGGACAGGGTTGGAGGACAGCTTTCTTT
>TRBV14|TRBJ2-1|.|once
CASSSFGLADEQFF
TGTGCCAGCAGTTCCTTCGGTCTAGCAGATGAGCAGTTCTTC
>TRBV4-2|TRBJ2-3|.|.
CASSPEPGMKDTQYF
TGTGCCAGCAGTCCTGAGCCCGGGATGAAAGATACGCAGTATTTT
>TRBV19|TRBJ2-1|TRBD1|.
CASSRAGQGRNEQFF
TGTGCCAGTAGTAGGGCGGGACAGGGGCGGAATGAGCAGTTCTTC
>TRBV15|TRBJ2-5|.|.
CATSRARESGETQYF
TGTGCCACCAGCAGAGCCCGGGAGAGCGGTGAGACCCAGTACTTC
>TRBV7-2|TRBJ2-5|.|.
CASTPFVHQETQYF
TGTGCCAGCACCCCCTTCGTCCACCAAGAGACCCAGTACTTC
>TRBV4-2|TRBJ2-7|.|.
CASSQEPRVMPHEQYF
TGTGCCAGCAGCCAAGAACCCAGGGTGATGCCCCACGAGCAGTACTTC
>TRBV5-4|TRBJ2-1|.|.
CASSLTQNEQFF
TGTGCCAGCAGCTTGACCCAGAATGAGCAGTTCTTC
>TRBV5-5|TRBJ1-4|TRBD1|.
CASSFRDRVPNEKLFF
TGTGCCAGCAGCTTTCGGGACAGGGTACCTAATGAAAAACTGTTTTTT
>TRBV5-4|TRBJ2-5|TRBD1|.
CASSSGQAQETQYF
TGTGCCAGCAGCTCGGGACAGGCCCAAGAGACCCAGTACTTC
>TRBV9|TRBJ1-1|.|.
CASSAGNIMNTEAFF
TGTGCCAGCAGCGCGGGGAACATTATGAACACTGAAGCTTTCTTT
>TRBV5-1|TRBJ2-7|TRBD1|.
CASSLAGTGGAYEQYF
TGCGCCAGCAGCTTGGCCGGGACAGGGGGTGCCTACGAGCAGTACTTC
>TRBV28|TRBJ2-5|.|.
CASRNTGISETQYF
TGTGCCAGCCGAAATACCGGGATATCGGAGACCCAGTACTTC
>TRBV5-4|TRBJ1-4|.|.
CASTQKGNEKLFF
TGTGCCAGCACCCAGAAGGGGAATGAAAAACTGTTTTTT
>TRBV7-9|TRBJ2-7|TRBD2|.
CASSFRTSGARSYEQYF
TGTGCCAGCAGCTTCAGGACTAGCGGGGCCCGGTCCTACGAGCAGTACTTC
>TRBV19|TRBJ1-1|TRBD1|.
CASTRDRGEKAFF
TGTGCCAGTACCAGAGACAGGGGAGAGAAAGCTTTCTTT
>TRBV4-1|TRBJ2-2|TRBD1|.
CASSQALHRGRDTGELFF
TGCGCCAGCAGCCAAGCCCTACATAGGGGGCGAGACACCGGGGAGCTGTTTTTT
>TRBV7-2|TRBJ2-7|TRBD2|.
CASSLGGGRVPYEQYF
TGTGCCAGCAGCTTAGGAGGCGGGAGGGTTCCGTACGAGCAGTACTTC
>TRBV18|TRBJ1-6|TRBD1|.
CASSPFPGQGHNSPLHF
TGTGCCAGCTCACCCTTCCCCGGACAGGGGCATAATTCACCCCTCCACTTT
>TRBV4-1|TRBJ1-1|.|.
CASSQDLDSQNTEAFF
TGCGCCAGCAGCCAAGATTTGGACAGTCAGAACACTGAAGCTTTCTTT
>TRBV7-3|TRBJ1-5|TRBD1|.
CASSETGGAGQPQHF
TGTGCCAGCAGCGAAACAGGGGGAGCGGGTCAGCCCCAGCATTTT
>TRBV18|TRBJ2-6|.|.
CASSQTTGTLRSGANVLTF
TGTGCCAGCTCACAAACTACCGGGACTCTGAGGAGTGGGGCCAACGTCCTGACTTTC
>TRBV6-2/TRBV6-3|TRBJ2-1|.|.
CASSTWVAYEQFF
TGTGCCAGCAGCACCTGGGTAGCGTATGAGCAGTTCTTC
>TRBV5-1|TRBJ2-7|TRBD2|.
CASSLAAGGVIHEQYF
TGCGCCAGCAGCTTGGCGGCGGGAGGTGTGATCCACGAGCAGTACTTC
>TRBV4-1|TRBJ2-7|.|.
CASSQEEGALYEQYF
TGCGCCAGCAGCCAAGAGGAGGGGGCACTTTACGAGCAGTACTTC
>TRBV30|TRBJ2-7|TRBD2|few
CAWRLAGTSSYEQYF
TGTGCCTGGAGACTAGCGGGGACGAGCTCCTACGAGCAGTACTTC
>TRBV7-2|TRBJ2-4|TRBD1|.
CASSLDGTGGPKNIQYF
TGTGCCAGCAGCTTAGATGGGACAGGGGGCCCCAAAAACATTCAGTACTTC
>TRBV3-1/TRBV3-2|TRBJ2-7|TRBD2|.
CASSYKTSVTSYEQYF
TGTGCCAGCAGCTATAAGACTAGCGTGACCTCCTACGAGCAGTACTTC
>TRBV27|TRBJ1-1|.|.
CASSLFAYGETRNTEAFF
TGTGCCAGCAGTTTATTCGCGTATGGAGAGACTAGGAACACTGAAGCTTTCTTT
>TRBV3-1/TRBV3-2|TRBJ2-2|TRBD1|.
CASSHPGQGSGELFF
TGTGCCAGCAGCCACCCGGGACAGGGTTCCGGGGAGCTGTTTTTT
>TRBV18|TRBJ2-7|.|.
CASSPKGGPPSYEQYF
TGTGCCAGCTCACCAAAGGGAGGACCCCCCTCCTACGAGCAGTACTTC
>TRBV5-8|TRBJ2-7|.|once
CASSLGLADSYEQYF
TGTGCCAGCAGCTTGGGTCTAGCCGACTCCTACGAGCAGTACTTC
>TRBV7-6|TRBJ2-7|TRBD1|.
CASSLGTGASYEQYF
TGTGCCAGCAGCCTGGGGACAGGGGCATCCTACGAGCAGTACTTC
>TRBV9|TRBJ2-3|TRBD2|.
CASSSPIAGRTDTQYF
TGTGCCAGCAGCTCCCCGATAGCGGGGCGCACAGATACGCAGTATTTT
>TRBV6-1|TRBJ1-4|.|.
CASSDGGTNEKLFF
TGTGCCAGCAGTGACGGGGGGACTAATGAAAAACTGTTTTTT